This TCR beta chain was profiled in a study of T cell responses to AZD1222 COVID-19 vaccine. TCRdb's copy holds only in-frame clones and misses some; the assay was immunoSEQ multiplex PCR. The repertoire holds over 130,000 clones, with less than 95% as singletons. The germline gives CDR1 MNHEY, CDR2 SVGAGI. V was pared by 6 bases and J by 1 base, with 9 bases between. The CDR3 loop spans 13 amino acids. As regards this clone: The sample contains more than one DNA sequence encoding this CDR3.

This TCR was sampled from an adult in good health. The chain couples TRBV6-5 to TRBJ1-1; D is uncertain. The sample was peripheral blood, taken on day 0 of AZD1222 vaccination. CDR3 nucleotide sequence: TGTGCCAGCAGCCCGAGAGAGAACACTGAAGCTTTCTTT. Translated: CASSPRENTEAFF.